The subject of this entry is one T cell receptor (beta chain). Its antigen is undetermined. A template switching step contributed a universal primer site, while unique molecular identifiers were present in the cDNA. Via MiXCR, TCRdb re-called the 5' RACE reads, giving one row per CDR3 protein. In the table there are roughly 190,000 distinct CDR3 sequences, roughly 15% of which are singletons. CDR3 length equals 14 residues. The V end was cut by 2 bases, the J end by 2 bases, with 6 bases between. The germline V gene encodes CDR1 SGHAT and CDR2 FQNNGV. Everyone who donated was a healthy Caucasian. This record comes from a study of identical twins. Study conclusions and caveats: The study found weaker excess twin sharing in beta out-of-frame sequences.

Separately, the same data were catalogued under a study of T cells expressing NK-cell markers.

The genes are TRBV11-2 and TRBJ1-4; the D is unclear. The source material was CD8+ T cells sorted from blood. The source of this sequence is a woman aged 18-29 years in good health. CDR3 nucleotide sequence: TGTGCCAGCAGCTTAACGGGGACTAATGAAAAACTGTTTTTT. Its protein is CASSLTGTNEKLFF.